A single sample is the source of the 30 T cell receptor beta chains below, sequenced in a study of blood T cell repertoires in COVID-19. Repertoires were generated with immunoSEQ multiplex PCR, while TCRdb's copy carries only in-frame clones and drops some. Of 450,000 or so clones in the sample, roughly 90% are singletons; the top ten hold 0.7% to 1%. The sequenced sample was peripheral blood. The receptor set was obtained from a man aged 18 to 29 with COVID-19, enrolled during active disease.

CDR3 protein: CASSPPPLGGEQFF. DNA of the CDR3: TGTGCCAGCAGCCCACCTCCTCTAGGGGGTGAGCAGTTCTTC. The chain is built from TRBV11-2 and TRBJ2-1, with D maybe TRBD1 (6 bases). In germline, CDR1 is SGHAT, CDR2 FQNNGV. V lost 5 bases and J 9 bases, leaving 17 bases between the germline ends. The CDR3 consists of 14 residues. Using reference TRBV11-2 and TRBJ2-1 for the parts outside the CDR3, the full variable domain is EAGVAQSPRYKIIEKRQSVAFWCNPISGHATLYWYQQILGQGPKLLIQFQNNGVVDDSQLPKDRFSAERLKGVDSTLKIQPAKLEDSAVYLCASSPPPLGGEQFFGPGTRLTVL.

This chain connects TRBV12-3 or TRBV12-4 to TRBJ2-7; D is possibly TRBD2 (5 bases). V shed 4 bases and J shed 11 bases, with 12 bases lying between them. This CDR3 has 11 amino acids. The CDR3 coding sequence is TGTGCCAGCAGTTCCGGGATAGCTAAGTACTTC. Its protein product is CASSSGIAKYF.

The rearrangement joins TRBV6-5 to TRBJ2-2; a weak D match, TRBD2 (5 bases). V dropped 7 bases and J dropped 6 bases, with 18 bases sitting between them. Looked up from germline, CDR1 is MNHEY and CDR2 is SVGAGI. This CDR3 has 15 amino acids. This chain's CDR3 is CASTNPGVKAGELFF. CDR3 nucleotides: TGTGCCAGCACTAACCCCGGGGTTAAAGCCGGGGAGCTGTTTTTT.

This rearrangement joins TRBV3-1 (or the pseudogene TRBV3-2) to TRBJ1-2; perhaps TRBD1 as D (5 bases). The V gene lost 4 bases and the J gene lost 0 bases, with 12 bases spanning the gap. Germline V CDR1 and CDR2: LGHDT, YNNKEL (reference sequence). The CDR3 is 15 residues long. CDR3 DNA: TGTGCCAGCAGCCGAGGACAACCCTCTAACTATGGCTACACCTTC. Encoded protein: CASSRGQPSNYGYTF.

The rearrangement links TRBV10-1 to TRBJ2-1; possibly TRBD2 for D (6 bases). CDR1 and CDR2 (germline): WNHNN, SYGVQD (reference sequence). The CDR3 totals 14 residues. V was trimmed by 9 bases and J by 8 bases, leaving 20 bases between them. CDR3 protein: CARRDSPRVDEQFF. CDR3 nucleotides: TGCGCCAGGAGGGACTCCCCTCGTGTCGATGAGCAGTTCTTC.

The chain links TRBV25-1 to TRBJ2-7; D possibly corresponds to TRBD1 (5 bases). CDR1 is MGHDK and CDR2 is SYGVNS in the germline V gene. The CDR3 spans 13 residues. The ends were cut back, 3 bases at V and 2 bases at J, with 8 bases in the middle. This CDR3 is CASSEDNTYEQYF. The CDR3 DNA follows: TGTGCCAGCAGTGAGGACAATACCTACGAGCAGTACTTC.

V gene TRBV4-1 combines with J gene TRBJ2-7; 12 positions match TRBD1. The CDR3 runs to 17 residues. Germline CDR1 and CDR2: MGHRA and YSYEKL. V trimming: 5 bases; J trimming: 0 bases; junction bases outside the gene matches: 8. This chain's CDR3 is CASSSRDRGRTSYEQYF. The DNA of the CDR3 is TGCGCCAGCAGCTCTCGGGACAGGGGGCGAACCTCCTACGAGCAGTACTTC.

The J gene is TRBJ2-7, the V gene TRBV5-4; TRBD1 aligns across 10 bases. This CDR3 contains 14 residues. Trimming removed 4 bases from V and 6 bases from J; junction bases left unmatched: 7. CDR1 and CDR2 (germline): SGHNT, YYREEE (reference sequence). The CDR3 here is CASSPGQGLLEQYF. CDR3 coding DNA: TGTGCCAGCAGCCCGGGACAGGGGCTTCTCGAGCAGTACTTC.

This sequence joins TRBV7-7 and TRBJ2-1; 10 bases map to TRBD2. The germline CDR1 and CDR2 sequences are SSHAT and FNYEAQ (reference sequence). The J segment lost 1 base and the V segment lost 5 bases, leaving 2 bases of the junction unmatched. CDR3 size: 15 residues. The CDR3 DNA sequence: TGTGCCAGCAGCCAACTAGCGGGATCCTACAATGAGCAGTTCTTC. The encoded protein is CASSQLAGSYNEQFF.

The chain links TRBV2 to TRBJ2-5; TRBD1 aligns across 7 bases. The germline gives CDR1 SNHLY, CDR2 FYNNEI. Trimming cost V 9 bases and J 1 base; bases outside gene matches: 2. The CDR3 spans 12 residues. Here the CDR3 reads CARGQVQETQYF. DNA for the CDR3: TGTGCCAGAGGACAGGTCCAAGAGACCCAGTACTTC.

This chain joins TRBV11-2 and TRBJ2-7, with D hard to call. Germline V CDR1 and CDR2: SGHAT, FQNNGV. The CDR3 sequence is 15 residues long. V gave up 2 bases and J gave up 2 bases, with 13 bases separating them. CDR3 sequence reads: CASSLIGDPPYEQYF. In DNA, the CDR3 is TGTGCCAGCAGCTTAATAGGAGACCCGCCCTACGAGCAGTACTTC.

The V gene is TRBV18, the J gene TRBJ2-7; TRBD1 matches 9 bases. CDR3 length: 14 amino acids. Germline lookup yields CDR1 KGHSH and CDR2 LQKENI. V gave up 3 bases and J gave up 7 bases; unmatched junction bases: 7. The CDR3 region is CASSPGQGVREQYF. The DNA for the CDR3 is TGTGCCAGCTCACCGGGACAGGGAGTTCGAGAGCAGTACTTC.

This chain connects TRBV30 to TRBJ1-2; no clear D gene. The CDR3 is 13 residues long. V was clipped by 1 base and J by 0 bases, with 6 bases between them. The V gene's germline CDR1 is GTSNPN and CDR2 SVGIG (reference sequence). The CDR3, as DNA: TGTGCCTGGAGTGCCTATACTAACTATGGCTACACCTTC. This sequence encodes CAWSAYTNYGYTF. The whole variable domain, filled in from reference TRBV30 and TRBJ1-2, reads SQTIHQWPATLVQPVGSPLSLECTVEGTSNPNLYWYRQAAGRGLQLLFYSVGIGQISSEVPQNLSASRPQDRQFILSSKKLLLSDSGFYLCAWSAYTNYGYTFGSGTRLTVV.

The rearrangement links TRBV5-1 to TRBJ2-1; TRBD2 matches at 7 bases. Losses at the gene ends were 5 bases for V and 9 bases for J; bases not matched to a gene: 11. This CDR3 is built from 14 residues. CDR1 SGHRS and CDR2 YFSETQ come from the germline V gene. CDR3 protein: CASRGSGTSGEQFF. CDR3 DNA sequence: TGCGCCAGCAGGGGAAGCGGGACTTCAGGTGAGCAGTTCTTC.

This clone has a handful of counts. V usage is TRBV3-1 (or the pseudogene TRBV3-2) and J usage is TRBJ1-3, with 7 bases aligning to TRBD1. Per germline, CDR1 LGHDT and CDR2 YNNKEL (reference sequence). Trimming at V came to 4 bases and at J to 4 bases, leaving 13 bases not matched to a gene. The CDR3 length is 17 residues. CDR3 in amino acids: CASSPPYTGVEGNTIYF. The CDR3 DNA reads as TGTGCCAGCAGCCCACCTTATACAGGGGTGGAAGGAAACACCATATATTTT.

This clone occurred a few times. The V and J genes are TRBV19 and TRBJ1-5; D is unresolved. Germline values: CDR1 LNHDA, CDR2 SQIVND (reference sequence). There are 17 residues in the CDR3. Written as DNA, the CDR3 is TGTGCGACGGCCGGAGGGCGTTGGATTAATAGCAATCAGCCCCAGCATTTT. It codes for CATAGGRWINSNQPQHF.

This sequence joins TRBV2 and TRBJ2-7; tentatively, D is TRBD2 (7 bases). V lost 6 bases to trimming and J lost 1 base, with 22 bases between them. Germline V gene data show CDR1 as SNHLY and CDR2 as FYNNEI. This CDR3 has 17 residues. The CDR3 spells CASRIEGGTYSSYEQYF. CDR3 DNA sequence: TGTGCCAGCAGGATTGAGGGGGGGACCTACTCTTCCTACGAGCAGTACTTC.

This chain uses TRBV11-2 with TRBJ2-7; 9 nucleotides match TRBD1. Germline trimming cut 4 bases from V and 2 bases from J; bases unmatched to any gene: 0. The CDR3 is 13 residues long. Germline V gene lookup returns CDR1 SGHAT and CDR2 FQNNGV. The CDR3 loop is CASSWDRAYEQYF. CDR3 nucleotide sequence: TGTGCCAGCAGCTGGGACAGGGCCTACGAGCAGTACTTC.

The CDR3 sequence is CARTGSGNTIYF. CDR3 bases: TGTGCGCGAACAGGGTCTGGAAACACCATATATTTT. The chain couples TRBV30 to TRBJ1-3; possibly TRBD1 for D (6 bases). This CDR3 is built from 12 residues. The germline V gene has CDR1 GTSNPN and CDR2 SVGIG (reference sequence).

The V and J genes are TRBV11-2 and TRBJ1-4; D may be TRBD1 (5 bases). This CDR3 is 14 amino acids long. Trimming left V 5 bases short and J 6 bases short, with 13 bases between. CDR1 SGHAT and CDR2 FQNNGV come from the germline V gene. The CDR3 sequence: CASSPLGRHEKLFF. CDR3 sequence (DNA): TGTGCCAGCAGCCCCCTGGGGCGACATGAAAAACTGTTTTTT.

The V call is TRBV6-5, the J call TRBJ1-1; possibly TRBD1 for D (5 bases). The CDR3 is 15 amino acids. Trimming shortened V by 3 bases and J by 8 bases, and 19 bases separated the two germline ends. Germline V CDR1 and CDR2: MNHEY, SVGAGI. CDR3 in DNA: TGTGCCAGCAGTTATTTCCCAGGGAGGGGTACGGAAGCTTTCTTT. Translating gives CASSYFPGRGTEAFF.

The J gene is TRBJ2-7, the V gene TRBV11-2; D is possibly TRBD2 (6 bases). CDR3 length equals 14 residues. The V gene lost 1 base and the J gene lost 5 bases, with 12 bases spanning the gap. Germline V gene sequence: CDR1 SGHAT, CDR2 FQNNGV. The CDR3 DNA follows: TGTGCCAGCAGCTTAGTTCTAGCGAGGCACGAGCAGTACTTC. It codes for CASSLVLARHEQYF.

The V gene is TRBV6-5, the J gene TRBJ1-4; TRBD1 is a possible D gene (6 bases). The V and J ends lost 8 bases and 0 bases respectively, with 10 bases between them. Looked up from germline, CDR1 is MNHEY and CDR2 is SVGAGI. CDR3 size: 14 residues. The CDR3 sequence: CASQDSATNEKLFF. DNA of the CDR3: TGTGCCAGCCAGGACAGCGCAACTAATGAAAAACTGTTTTTT.

V is TRBV5-4 and J is TRBJ2-3, with 9 positions matching TRBD2. Germline V lookup: CDR1 SGHNT, CDR2 YYREEE (reference sequence). The CDR3 has 17 residues. The V gene end was trimmed by 0 bases and the J gene end by 0 bases; junction bases not matched to a gene: 5. CDR3 amino acids: CASSLGVAGVSTDTQYF. CDR3 bases: TGTGCCAGCAGCTTGGGTGTAGCGGGAGTTAGCACAGATACGCAGTATTTT.

The sample holds a few counts of this clone. J is TRBJ1-5 and V is TRBV19; D gene ambiguous. Trimming cost V 6 bases and J 2 bases, with 11 bases left between them. The CDR3 sequence is 14 residues long. The germline V gene encodes CDR1 LNHDA and CDR2 SQIVND (reference sequence). This CDR3 is CASSPSGGNQPQHF. The CDR3 nucleotides read TGTGCCAGTAGCCCGTCGGGTGGCAATCAGCCCCAGCATTTT.

The chain links TRBV12-5 to TRBJ1-1; 8 bases line up with TRBD1. V was clipped by 3 bases and J by 4 bases; unmatched bases: 7. CDR3 length: 15 residues. Looked up from germline, CDR1 is LGHNT and CDR2 is FRNRAP. CDR3 in amino acids: CASGFSPTGGTEAFF. CDR3 bases: TGTGCTAGTGGTTTCAGTCCCACAGGGGGCACTGAAGCTTTCTTT.

V gene TRBV9 combines with J gene TRBJ2-3; 9 positions match TRBD2. CDR3 length: 17 amino acids. Germline CDR1 reads SGDLS; CDR2 reads YYNGEE. With 2 bases clipped from V and 2 bases from J, the junction kept 9 bases outside the gene matches. CDR3 protein: CASSVGTSRRYTDTQYF. The DNA for the CDR3 is TGTGCCAGCAGCGTGGGGACTAGCAGGAGGTACACAGATACGCAGTATTTT.

The genes are TRBV30 and TRBJ2-3; tentatively, D is TRBD1 (5 bases). This CDR3 contains 15 residues. In germline, CDR1 is GTSNPN, CDR2 SVGIG (reference sequence). V was trimmed by 1 base and J by 1 base, leaving 12 bases between them. The CDR3 coding sequence is TGTGCCTGGAGTGGTCAGGGTAGTCGCACAGATACGCAGTATTTT. Amino acid sequence: CAWSGQGSRTDTQYF.

This chain links TRBV29-1 with TRBJ2-2; 15 positions match TRBD2. The CDR3 has 16 residues. CDR1 SQVTM and CDR2 ANQGSEA come from the germline V gene. V shed 6 bases, J shed 4 bases, and the junction held 6 bases outside the gene matches. CDR3 sequence: CSVGTSGRSGTGELFF. In nucleotides, the CDR3 is TGCAGCGTAGGGACTAGCGGGAGGTCTGGCACCGGGGAGCTGTTTTTT.

V is TRBV7-8 and J is TRBJ2-5; 7 bases map to TRBD1. Per the germline V gene, CDR1 is SGHVS and CDR2 is FQNEAQ. This CDR3 spans 15 amino acids. J gave up 4 bases and V 2 bases, and 7 bases lay outside the gene matches. The chain's CDR3 is CASSLKGAGGETQYF. DNA of the CDR3: TGTGCCAGCAGCTTAAAGGGGGCAGGGGGAGAGACCCAGTACTTC.